This T cell receptor (beta chain) was sequenced for a study of T cell repertoires and Cas9 in healthy adults. CDR1 and CDR2 (germline): SGHNT, YYREEE (reference sequence). With V trimmed by 2 bases and J by 7 bases, 7 bases remained unmatched. CDR3 length: 15 residues. This clone was counted once. Some clones are missing from TCRdb's copy, which holds only in-frame ones; the method was immunoSEQ multiplex PCR. The sample has 20,000 to 25,000 clones; 90% are singletons. The chain has TRBV5-4 and TRBJ2-1; 9 positions match TRBD2. The sequenced material came from CD4+ effector T cells (CD127+, CD25-, CD137-, CD154-) from PBMCs; culture status not recorded. The TCR was taken from a human donor in good health. In nucleotides, the CDR3 is TGTGCCAGCAGCTTCGGGCTAGCGGGGAAAAATGAGCAGTTCTTC. Translation gives CASSFGLAGKNEQFF.